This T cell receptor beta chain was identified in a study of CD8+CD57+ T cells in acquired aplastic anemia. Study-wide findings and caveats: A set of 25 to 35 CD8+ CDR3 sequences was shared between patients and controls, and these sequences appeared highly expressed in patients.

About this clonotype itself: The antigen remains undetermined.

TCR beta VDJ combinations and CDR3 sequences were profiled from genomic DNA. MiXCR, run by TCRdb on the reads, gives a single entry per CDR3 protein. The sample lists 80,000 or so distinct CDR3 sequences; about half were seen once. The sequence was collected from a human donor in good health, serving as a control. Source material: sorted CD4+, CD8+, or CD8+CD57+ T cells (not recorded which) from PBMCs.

The chain's CDR3 is CASSLVNYGYTF. The CDR3 DNA is TGTGCCAGCAGCTTAGTGAACTATGGCTACACCTTC. The chain combines TRBV7-2 with TRBJ1-2; unclear D gene. V gave up 1 base and J gave up 2 bases, with 2 bases separating them. The CDR3 covers 12 residues. Germline CDR1 is SGHTA and CDR2 is FQGNSA. The full variable domain, its missing parts supplied by reference TRBV7-2 and TRBJ1-2, is GAGVSQSPSNKVTEKGKDVELRCDPISGHTALYWYRQSLGQGLEFLIYFQGNSAPDKSGLPSDRFSAERTGGSVSTLTIQRTQQEDSAVYLCASSLVNYGYTFGSGTRLTVV.